Listed below are T cell receptor beta chains from one sample, sequenced in a study of a mutant IDH1 vaccine in newly diagnosed glioma. Their antigens remain unidentified. TCRdb's copy holds only in-frame clones and misses some; the assay was immunoSEQ multiplex PCR. The profile covers fewer than 55,000 clones, with about 65% appearing a single time and 4% to 6% taken by the ten largest. This sample comprised peripheral blood mononuclear cells (PBMCs), obtained from a glioma patient whose treatment included an IDH1 peptide vaccine. The receptor set was obtained from a middle-aged man with glioma. Some clones in this sample may be carry-over from other donors' samples. CDR3s leave out the opening cysteine and the closing phenylalanine or tryptophan. Size tells how often a clone was seen (once, few, many) or the class of an expanded clone, and some rows leave it out.

>TRBJ1-1|.|TRBV7-8
ASSISIAEAF
>TRBJ2-2|.|TRBV4-2
ASSQVAGELF
>TRBJ1-2|.|TRBV19
ASSYGRYGYT
>TRBJ2-2|few|TRBV9
ASSVVEQSGELF
>TRBJ2-7|.|TRBV29-1
SVGTGNEQY
>TRBJ1-3|.|TRBV6-5
ASSGPLSGNTIY
>TRBJ2-7|.|TRBV25-1
ASTQNYEQY
>TRBJ2-7|.|TRBV6-1
ASREDRVKEQY
>TRBJ2-7|.|TRBV4-3
ASSQERGYEQY
>TRBJ2-1|.|TRBV20-1
SAPLNEQF
>TRBJ2-7|.|TRBV9
ASSVGSGGASYEQY
>TRBJ1-5|.|TRBV19
ASNSHGQGRSQPQH
>TRBJ2-1|.|TRBV6-1
ASSEWDESLREQF
>TRBJ2-1|.|TRBV23-1
ASSPTTAYNEQF
>TRBJ1-1|.|TRBV5-1
ASSYEGVTEAF
>TRBJ1-5|once|TRBV5-6
ASSLSPSEGNQPQH
>TRBJ1-6|.|TRBV16
ASSQSQGGGSPLH
>TRBJ2-1|few|TRBV5-1
ASSLSQFNEQF
>TRBJ1-2|.|TRBV25-1
ASSEGTGPYYGYT
>TRBJ1-2|.|TRBV7-2
ASSIEPGQRWDYGYT
>TRBJ1-2|few|TRBV28
ASTSTGSIYGYT
>TRBJ2-7|.|TRBV6-1
ASSEARMSYEQY
>TRBJ1-4|.|TRBV7-9
ASSPGQGGEKLF
>TRBJ2-1|.|TRBV15
ATSRDRGGRLNEQF
>TRBJ1-2|.|TRBV27
ASSLDGYNYGYT
>TRBJ2-5|.|TRBV6-1
ASSEASGGLETQY
>TRBJ1-1|once|TRBV6-1
ASSETGMNTEAF
>TRBJ1-4|.|TRBV6-1
ASSDPVPNEKLF
>TRBJ2-2|few|TRBV12-5
ASGFGGATNTGELF
>TRBJ2-2|medium-sized|TRBV11-2
ASSPRTVGTGELF
>TRBJ2-7|.|TRBV6-5
ASSYPGGEQY
>TRBJ2-1|.|TRBV7-9
ASSPPGDPYNEQF
>TRBJ1-1|.|TRBV7-9
ASSRRRGMNTEAF
>TRBJ1-1|.|TRBV27
ASSRGTEAF
>TRBJ2-5|once|TRBV5-6
ASSLKAGGETQY
>TRBJ1-1|.|TRBV5-1
ASSGTVQGASEAF
>TRBJ1-4|.|TRBV18
ASSPSLQGNEKLF
>TRBJ2-5|.|TRBV21-1
ASRSRGTGETQY
>TRBJ1-2|.|TRBV6-5
ASSYDGQGRYT
>TRBJ2-1|.|TRBV2
ASSLTGDEQF
>TRBJ2-2|.|TRBV19
ASSIIQSTGELF
>TRBJ2-7|.|TRBV6-5
ASSYADGEQY